These 5 T cell receptor beta chains were sequenced from one sample in a study of PD-1 blockade in classical Hodgkin lymphoma. All the patients suffered relapse after autologous stem cell transplantation, and brentuximab vedotin exposure differed. Thawed PBMCs yielded CD4+ T cells through magnetic negative selection. Method: immunoSEQ multiplex PCR; TCRdb's copy keeps in-frame clones and lacks some. In the table there are 25,000 to 35,000 clones, over 75% of which are singletons. The starting material was CD4+ T cells from blood, obtained at baseline. The source is a human donor with classical Hodgkin lymphoma.

The V call is TRBV29-1, the J call TRBJ2-5, with a possible D match to TRBD1 (6 bases). V gave up 7 bases and J gave up 2 bases, with 11 bases separating them. Per the germline V gene, CDR1 is SQVTM and CDR2 is ANQGSEA. This CDR3 is built from 12 residues. The CDR3, as DNA: TGCAGCGAGCGGACAGCACAAGAGACCCAGTACTTC. Translating it yields CSERTAQETQYF.

This clone was observed a handful of times. The V call is TRBV4-3, the J call TRBJ1-2; no clear D gene. Looked up from germline, CDR1 is LGHNA and CDR2 is YSLEER. This CDR3 comprises 15 residues. V was pared by 0 bases and J by 4 bases, with 12 bases between. CDR3 loop: CASSQDKARSYGYTF. The CDR3 bases are TGCGCCAGCAGCCAAGATAAGGCCAGGAGCTATGGCTACACCTTC.

This chain links TRBV27 with TRBJ1-2, with D possibly TRBD1 on 5 matching bases. The CDR3 is 13 residues long. CDR1 and CDR2 from the germline V gene are MNHEY and SMNVEV (reference sequence). Trimming removed 2 bases from V and 3 bases from J, with 7 bases in between. The CDR3 sequence is CASSLEGHYGYTF. In nucleotides, the CDR3 is TGTGCCAGCAGTTTAGAGGGGCACTATGGCTACACCTTC.

J is TRBJ1-3 and V is TRBV6-1, with a tentative D call TRBD1 (6 bases). This CDR3 has 14 amino acids. With 6 bases removed from V and 4 bases from J, the gap between germline ends came to 13 bases. Germline loops: CDR1 MNHNS, CDR2 SASEGT. The CDR3: CASSAGQTGNTIYF. CDR3 coding DNA: TGTGCCAGCAGCGCAGGACAGACGGGAAACACCATATATTTT.

The V gene is TRBV5-1, the J gene TRBJ2-3; 10 bases fit TRBD1. The trim removed 0 bases at V and 3 bases at J, leaving 1 base unmatched. Looked up from germline, CDR1 is SGHRS and CDR2 is YFSETQ. The CDR3 is 15 residues long. CDR3 sequence (DNA): TGCGCCAGCAGCTTGGGGGACAGGGGAACAGATACGCAGTATTTT. It yields the protein CASSLGDRGTDTQYF.